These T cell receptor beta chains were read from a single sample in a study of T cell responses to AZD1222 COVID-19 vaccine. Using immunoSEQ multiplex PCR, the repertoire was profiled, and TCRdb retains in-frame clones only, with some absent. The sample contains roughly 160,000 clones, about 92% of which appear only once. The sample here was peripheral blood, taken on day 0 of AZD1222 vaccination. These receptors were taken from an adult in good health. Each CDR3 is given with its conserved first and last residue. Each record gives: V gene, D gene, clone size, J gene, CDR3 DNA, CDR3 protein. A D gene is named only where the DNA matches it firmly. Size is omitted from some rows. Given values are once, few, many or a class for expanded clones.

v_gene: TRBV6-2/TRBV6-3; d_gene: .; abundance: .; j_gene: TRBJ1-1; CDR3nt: TGTGCCAGCAGTTACCCGACAGTTGAAGCTTTCTTT; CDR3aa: CASSYPTVEAFF
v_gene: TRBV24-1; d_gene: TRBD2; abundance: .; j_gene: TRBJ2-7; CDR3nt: TGTGCCACCAGTGATCCCGGGACTAGCGGCGAAGAGCAGTACTTC; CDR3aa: CATSDPGTSGEEQYF
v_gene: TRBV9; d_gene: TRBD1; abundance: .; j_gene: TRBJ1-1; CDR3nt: TGTGCCAGCAGCTTAGGGGGCGAGGACACTGAAGCTTTCTTT; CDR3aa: CASSLGGEDTEAFF
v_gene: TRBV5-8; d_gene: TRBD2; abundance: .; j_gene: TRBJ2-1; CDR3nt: TGTGCCAGCAGCTTGTTGCTAGCGGGGGTCCCCTACAATGAGCAGTTCTTC; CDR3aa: CASSLLLAGVPYNEQFF
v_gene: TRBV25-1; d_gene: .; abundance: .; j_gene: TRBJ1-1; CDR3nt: TGTGCCAGCAGGGCCAACGGGCTTGCTGAAGCTTTCTTT; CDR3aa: CASRANGLAEAFF
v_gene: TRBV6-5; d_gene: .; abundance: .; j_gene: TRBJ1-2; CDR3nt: TGTGCCAGCAGCGATGGGGGGCCGGGCTATGGCTACACCTTC; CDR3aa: CASSDGGPGYGYTF
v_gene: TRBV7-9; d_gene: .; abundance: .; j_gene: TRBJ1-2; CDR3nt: TGTGCCAGCAGCTTAGCTAACCGGCGGACAGAGGAAATTAACTATGGCTACACCTTC; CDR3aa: CASSLANRRTEEINYGYTF
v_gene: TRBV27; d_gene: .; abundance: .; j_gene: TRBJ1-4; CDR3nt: TGTGCCAGCAGGGACAGCATTAATGAAAAACTGTTTTTT; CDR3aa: CASRDSINEKLFF
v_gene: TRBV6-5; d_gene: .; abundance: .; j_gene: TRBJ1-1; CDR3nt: TGTGCCAGCGAACGGTATGAAGCTTTCTTT; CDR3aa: CASERYEAFF
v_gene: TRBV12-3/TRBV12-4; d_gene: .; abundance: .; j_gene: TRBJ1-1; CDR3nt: TGTGCCAGCAGTACCGGACTGATTGAAGCTTTCTTT; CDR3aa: CASSTGLIEAFF
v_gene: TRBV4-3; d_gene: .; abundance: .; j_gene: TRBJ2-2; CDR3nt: TGCGCCAGCAGCCAAGATGAGGGAAGCGGGGAGCTGTTTTTT; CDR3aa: CASSQDEGSGELFF
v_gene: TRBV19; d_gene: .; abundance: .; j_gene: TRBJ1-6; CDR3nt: TGTGCCAGCAGAACAGGGAGCTCCTATAATTCACCCCTCCACTTT; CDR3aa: CASRTGSSYNSPLHF
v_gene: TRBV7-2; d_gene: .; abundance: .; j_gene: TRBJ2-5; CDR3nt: TGTGCCAGCAGCTTCATAGACTCGCCCAAAGAGACCCAGTACTTC; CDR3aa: CASSFIDSPKETQYF
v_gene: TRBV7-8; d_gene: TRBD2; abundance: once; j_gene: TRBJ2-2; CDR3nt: TGTGCCAGCAGCATTAGCGGGGGGGTAAACACCGGGGAGCTGTTTTTT; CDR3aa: CASSISGGVNTGELFF
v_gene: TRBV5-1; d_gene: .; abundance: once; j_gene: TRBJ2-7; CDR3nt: TGCGCCAGCAGCTTCGGCTCATCCTACGAGCAGTACTTC; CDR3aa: CASSFGSSYEQYF
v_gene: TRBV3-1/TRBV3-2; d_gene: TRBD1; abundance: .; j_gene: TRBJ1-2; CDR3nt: TGTGCCAGCAGCCAAGAAGGGACAGGGGGCTCTGGTGGCTACACCTTC; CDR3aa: CASSQEGTGGSGGYTF
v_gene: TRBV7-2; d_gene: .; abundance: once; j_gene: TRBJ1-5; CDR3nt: TGTGCCAGCAGCGATGTCCTATGGGGCCAAGCCCAGCATTTT; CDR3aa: CASSDVLWGQAQHF
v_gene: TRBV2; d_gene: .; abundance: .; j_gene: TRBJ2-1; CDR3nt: TGTGCCAGTCTTCGGGCCGAGTCCTACAATGAGCAGTTCTTC; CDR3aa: CASLRAESYNEQFF
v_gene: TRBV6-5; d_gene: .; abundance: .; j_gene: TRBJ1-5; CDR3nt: TGTGCCAGCAGTTACTCGAAACCAGGCCGGGATCAGCCCCAGCATTTT; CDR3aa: CASSYSKPGRDQPQHF
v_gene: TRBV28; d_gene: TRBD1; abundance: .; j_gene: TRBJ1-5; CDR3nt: TGTGCCAGCAGCCCACCAGGGACAGGGAAAGTAGTGAAGTCTCAGCCCCAGCATTTT; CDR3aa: CASSPPGTGKVVKSQPQHF
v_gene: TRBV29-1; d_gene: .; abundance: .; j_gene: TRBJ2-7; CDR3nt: TGCAGCGCCAAGACAGTGAATCACTACGAGCAGTACTTC; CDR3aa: CSAKTVNHYEQYF
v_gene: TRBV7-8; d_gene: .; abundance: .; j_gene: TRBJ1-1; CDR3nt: TGTGCCAGCGGGACTGGGGGAAGAGCTGAAGCTTTCTTT; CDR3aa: CASGTGGRAEAFF
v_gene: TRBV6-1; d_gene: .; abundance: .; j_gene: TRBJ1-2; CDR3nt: TGTGCCAGCAGTGAAGTGCGCAACTATGGCTACACCTTC; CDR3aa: CASSEVRNYGYTF
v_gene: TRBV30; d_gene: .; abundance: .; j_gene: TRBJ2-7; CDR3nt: TGTGCCTGGAAAGCAGGGCCTTACGAGCAGTACTTC; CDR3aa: CAWKAGPYEQYF